This entry concerns a single TCR beta chain. This sample is part of a study of blood T cell repertoires in COVID-19. At the level of the study: In each case, the material was cDNA or gDNA derived from T cells, B-cell-depleted T cells, or PBMCs.

In the original workflow: Amplification from reference gene primers served as the basis for estimated nucleated cell counts. Measured with immunoSEQ multiplex PCR; TCRdb has only the in-frame clones, and not every one. Clone size and V and J calls were adopted from that table, with D and trimming inferred from the DNA. This repertoire shows roughly 380,000 clones, approximately 80% found once; its top ten account for more than 1%. This CDR3 is 14 amino acids long. The germline gives CDR1 SEHNR, CDR2 FQNEAQ (reference sequence). With 5 bases removed from V and 6 bases from J, the gap between germline ends came to 16 bases.

Sequenced material: peripheral blood. This TCR derives from a human donor with acute or convalescent COVID-19. The donor label of this sample is uncertain. The chain carries TRBV7-9 and TRBJ1-2; D not certain. CDR3 amino acids: CASSPEVAPHGYTF. The DNA of the CDR3 is TGTGCCAGCAGCCCAGAGGTAGCGCCCCATGGCTACACCTTC.